A selection of T cell receptor beta chains follows, all from one sample in a study of beta chain features in type 1 diabetes. Assay: immunoSEQ multiplex PCR; the TCRdb copy retains only in-frame clones and omits some. This table holds 140,000 to 150,000 clones, about 9.4% found once. Input material: naive CD4+ T cells from blood. These receptors were collected from a man in his late teens or twenties in good health. CDR3s include the opening cysteine and the closing phenylalanine or tryptophan. The order of the fields is D gene, V gene, clone size, J gene, CDR3 protein, CDR3 DNA. A D gene is named only where the DNA matches it firmly. Clone size is stated in some rows and not others, as once, few, many or a class when expanded.

d_call: -
v_call: TRBV6-4
clone_size: -
j_call: TRBJ1-2
cdr3_aa: CASSAGTGNGYTF
cdr3_nt: TGTGCCAGCAGTGCCGGAACAGGCAATGGCTACACCTTC

d_call: TRBD1
v_call: TRBV6-5
clone_size: few
j_call: TRBJ1-5
cdr3_aa: CASRRTGDQPQHF
cdr3_nt: TGTGCCAGCAGACGGACAGGGGATCAGCCCCAGCATTTT

d_call: TRBD1
v_call: TRBV7-6
clone_size: few
j_call: TRBJ2-1
cdr3_aa: CASSLTAQGAYNEQFF
cdr3_nt: TGTGCCAGCAGCTTAACAGCACAGGGGGCATACAATGAGCAGTTCTTC

d_call: TRBD1
v_call: TRBV5-1
clone_size: few
j_call: TRBJ1-6
cdr3_aa: CASSLFLTGDNSPLHF
cdr3_nt: TGCGCCAGCAGCTTGTTCCTGACAGGGGATAATTCACCCCTCCACTTT

d_call: -
v_call: TRBV7-9
clone_size: few
j_call: TRBJ2-1
cdr3_aa: CASSRRGGPYNEQFF
cdr3_nt: TGTGCCAGCAGCCGGAGGGGGGGACCTTACAATGAGCAGTTCTTC

d_call: -
v_call: TRBV5-4
clone_size: many
j_call: TRBJ2-6
cdr3_aa: CASSLGWGAGANVLTF
cdr3_nt: TGTGCCAGCAGCTTGGGATGGGGGGCTGGGGCCAACGTCCTGACTTTC

d_call: TRBD2
v_call: TRBV2
clone_size: few
j_call: TRBJ2-1
cdr3_aa: CASSLAGGSYNEQFF
cdr3_nt: TGTGCCAGCAGTTTAGCGGGGGGATCCTACAATGAGCAGTTCTTC

d_call: TRBD1
v_call: TRBV19
clone_size: few
j_call: TRBJ2-7
cdr3_aa: CASSTKQGFGEQYF
cdr3_nt: TGTGCCAGTAGTACAAAACAGGGGTTCGGCGAGCAGTACTTC

d_call: -
v_call: TRBV5-4
clone_size: few
j_call: TRBJ1-1
cdr3_aa: CASSFAGLTMNTEAFF
cdr3_nt: TGTGCCAGCAGCTTCGCAGGGTTAACAATGAACACTGAAGCTTTCTTT

d_call: -
v_call: TRBV30
clone_size: -
j_call: TRBJ1-4
cdr3_aa: CAWSWGGAREKLFF
cdr3_nt: TGTGCCTGGTCATGGGGGGGGGCGCGAGAAAAACTGTTTTTT

d_call: TRBD1
v_call: TRBV4-2
clone_size: few
j_call: TRBJ2-5
cdr3_aa: CASSLRGTGFKETQYF
cdr3_nt: TGTGCCAGCAGCCTCAGAGGGACAGGGTTCAAGGAGACCCAGTACTTC

d_call: -
v_call: TRBV5-6
clone_size: -
j_call: TRBJ2-1
cdr3_aa: CASVGRRDHEQFF
cdr3_nt: TGTGCCAGCGTCGGACGGCGGGACCATGAGCAGTTCTTC

d_call: -
v_call: TRBV6-5
clone_size: few
j_call: TRBJ2-7
cdr3_aa: CASSFVGGSYEQYF
cdr3_nt: TGTGCCAGCAGTTTTGTGGGGGGATCCTACGAGCAGTACTTC

d_call: -
v_call: TRBV5-1
clone_size: -
j_call: TRBJ2-3
cdr3_aa: CASSLTGEVDTQYF
cdr3_nt: TGCGCCAGCAGCTTGACAGGGGAGGTAGATACGCAGTATTTT

d_call: -
v_call: TRBV2
clone_size: -
j_call: TRBJ1-2
cdr3_aa: CASSEILGAVGYTF
cdr3_nt: TGTGCCAGCAGTGAGATTTTGGGGGCGGTTGGCTACACCTTC

d_call: TRBD2
v_call: TRBV29-1
clone_size: few
j_call: TRBJ2-1
cdr3_aa: CSVGLAGGLFNEQFF
cdr3_nt: TGCAGCGTGGGACTAGCGGGGGGCCTTTTCAATGAGCAGTTCTTC

d_call: -
v_call: TRBV5-4
clone_size: many
j_call: TRBJ2-4
cdr3_aa: CASSSIGFQNIQYF
cdr3_nt: TGTGCCAGCAGCTCAATCGGGTTTCAAAACATTCAGTACTTC

d_call: -
v_call: TRBV7-9
clone_size: few
j_call: TRBJ2-3
cdr3_aa: CASSLLTGGRGTDTQYF
cdr3_nt: TGTGCCAGCAGCTTACTAACCGGGGGGCGCGGAACAGATACGCAGTATTTT

d_call: -
v_call: TRBV5-6
clone_size: few
j_call: TRBJ2-2
cdr3_aa: CASSLTSPGELFF
cdr3_nt: TGTGCCAGCAGCTTAACTAGCCCCGGGGAGCTGTTTTTT

d_call: TRBD1
v_call: TRBV23-1
clone_size: -
j_call: TRBJ1-2
cdr3_aa: CASSPFGTAFRYTF
cdr3_nt: TGCGCCAGCAGTCCCTTCGGGACAGCCTTTCGCTACACCTTC

d_call: -
v_call: TRBV7-6
clone_size: -
j_call: TRBJ2-2
cdr3_aa: CASSLSSGGMNTGELFF
cdr3_nt: TGTGCCAGCAGCCTATCTTCAGGGGGGATGAACACCGGGGAGCTGTTTTTT

d_call: -
v_call: TRBV5-1
clone_size: -
j_call: TRBJ1-2
cdr3_aa: CASSSNRNYGYTF
cdr3_nt: TGCGCCAGCAGCTCGAACAGGAACTATGGCTACACCTTC

d_call: -
v_call: TRBV18
clone_size: once
j_call: TRBJ1-6
cdr3_aa: CASSPAYREINSPLHF
cdr3_nt: TGTGCCAGCTCACCAGCCTACAGGGAGATCAATTCACCCCTCCACTTT

d_call: -
v_call: TRBV30
clone_size: -
j_call: TRBJ1-5
cdr3_aa: CAWTPGRGNQPQHF
cdr3_nt: TGTGCCTGGACCCCCGGCAGGGGCAATCAGCCCCAGCATTTT

d_call: TRBD1
v_call: TRBV7-2
clone_size: few
j_call: TRBJ1-1
cdr3_aa: CASSLVGQGATEAFF
cdr3_nt: TGTGCCAGCAGCTTAGTGGGACAGGGGGCGACTGAAGCTTTCTTT

d_call: -
v_call: TRBV7-2
clone_size: -
j_call: TRBJ1-4
cdr3_aa: CASSLRVAEKLFF
cdr3_nt: TGTGCCAGCAGCTTGAGGGTAGCAGAAAAACTGTTTTTT

d_call: TRBD1
v_call: TRBV18
clone_size: few
j_call: TRBJ2-1
cdr3_aa: CASSSGTGGSNEQFF
cdr3_nt: TGTGCCAGCTCGTCCGGGACAGGGGGCTCAAATGAGCAGTTCTTC

d_call: TRBD1
v_call: TRBV5-6
clone_size: -
j_call: TRBJ1-2
cdr3_aa: CASGPSGGQESNGYTF
cdr3_nt: TGTGCCAGCGGACCATCCGGAGGACAGGAATCCAATGGCTACACCTTC

d_call: TRBD1
v_call: TRBV27
clone_size: -
j_call: TRBJ1-2
cdr3_aa: CASSPRGVDYGYTF
cdr3_nt: TGTGCCAGCAGTCCCAGGGGGGTGGACTATGGCTACACCTTC

d_call: -
v_call: TRBV11-2
clone_size: -
j_call: TRBJ2-1
cdr3_aa: CASSSATTAGGNEQFF
cdr3_nt: TGTGCCAGCAGCTCAGCGACCACTGCTGGTGGGAATGAGCAGTTCTTC

d_call: -
v_call: TRBV6-5
clone_size: few
j_call: TRBJ1-3
cdr3_aa: CASSSATGGNTIYF
cdr3_nt: TGTGCCAGCAGTTCTGCGACAGGAGGAAACACCATATATTTT

d_call: -
v_call: TRBV29-1
clone_size: many
j_call: TRBJ1-4
cdr3_aa: CSAGEQKLFF
cdr3_nt: TGCAGCGCCGGAGAGCAGAAACTGTTTTTT

d_call: TRBD1
v_call: TRBV11-3
clone_size: -
j_call: TRBJ1-1
cdr3_aa: CASSLGQGTEAFF
cdr3_nt: TGTGCCAGCAGCTTAGGACAGGGCACTGAAGCTTTCTTT

d_call: -
v_call: TRBV5-1
clone_size: -
j_call: TRBJ1-4
cdr3_aa: CASQDATNEKLFF
cdr3_nt: TGCGCCAGCCAGGATGCGACTAATGAAAAACTGTTTTTT

d_call: TRBD2
v_call: TRBV4-2
clone_size: -
j_call: TRBJ2-7
cdr3_aa: CASSVRTSGEAYEQYF
cdr3_nt: TGTGCCAGCAGCGTGCGGACTAGCGGGGAGGCCTACGAGCAGTACTTC

d_call: TRBD1
v_call: TRBV7-2
clone_size: few
j_call: TRBJ2-1
cdr3_aa: CASSSGQGARQFF
cdr3_nt: TGTGCCAGCAGCTCCGGACAGGGGGCGCGACAGTTCTTC

d_call: TRBD2
v_call: TRBV5-1
clone_size: few
j_call: TRBJ2-3
cdr3_aa: CASSLGLAMDTQYF
cdr3_nt: TGCGCCAGCAGCTTGGGACTAGCAATGGATACGCAGTATTTT

d_call: TRBD1
v_call: TRBV14
clone_size: few
j_call: TRBJ2-5
cdr3_aa: CASSFRQGQETQYF
cdr3_nt: TGTGCCAGCAGCTTTAGACAGGGCCAAGAGACCCAGTACTTC

d_call: -
v_call: TRBV6-5
clone_size: -
j_call: TRBJ2-7
cdr3_aa: CASRPHTDYEQYF
cdr3_nt: TGTGCCAGCAGACCGCACACAGACTACGAGCAGTACTTC

d_call: TRBD2
v_call: TRBV6-5
clone_size: -
j_call: TRBJ2-5
cdr3_aa: CASSYSLAGDETQYF
cdr3_nt: TGTGCCAGCAGTTACTCGTTAGCGGGGGATGAGACCCAGTACTTC

d_call: -
v_call: TRBV6-5
clone_size: few
j_call: TRBJ2-3
cdr3_aa: CASRAASTDTQYF
cdr3_nt: TGTGCCAGCAGGGCGGCTAGCACAGATACGCAGTATTTT

d_call: TRBD1
v_call: TRBV30
clone_size: -
j_call: TRBJ2-3
cdr3_aa: CASPGQPSTDTQYF
cdr3_nt: TGTGCCTCCCCGGGACAGCCGAGCACAGATACGCAGTATTTT

d_call: -
v_call: TRBV5-1
clone_size: -
j_call: TRBJ2-7
cdr3_aa: CASSSDNYSNEQYF
cdr3_nt: TGCGCCAGCAGCTCTGACAATTACTCGAACGAGCAGTACTTC

d_call: -
v_call: TRBV7-2
clone_size: -
j_call: TRBJ2-7
cdr3_aa: CASSLAANSYEQYF
cdr3_nt: TGTGCCAGCAGCTTAGCAGCGAACTCCTACGAGCAGTACTTC

d_call: -
v_call: TRBV25-1
clone_size: -
j_call: TRBJ2-7
cdr3_aa: CASSEWGQGGTYEQYF
cdr3_nt: TGTGCCAGCAGTGAATGGGGGCAGGGGGGAACCTACGAGCAGTACTTC